A single sample is the source of the 29 T cell receptor beta chains below, sequenced in a study of graft-versus-host responses after intestinal transplantation. The table came from immunoSEQ multiplex PCR; TCRdb's copy has only in-frame clones and leaves some out. The data contain about 3,500 clones, 94% of them seen just once; the ten biggest clones take up less than 1.5%. The sequencing used PBMCs, collected 11 days after intestinal transplantation. The source is a human patient who received an intestinal transplant, so some T cells may come from the graft donor.

V and J are TRBV10-3 and TRBJ2-1, with TRBD2 matching over 7 bases. This CDR3 contains 19 residues. Losses at the gene ends were 0 bases for V and 5 bases for J; bases not matched to a gene: 16. Per germline, CDR1 ENHRY and CDR2 SYGVKD. For the CDR3, the DNA is TGTGCCATCAGTGAGTCGGGGGAGGGCCAGTACGGGGGTCACAATGAGCAGTTCTTC. As protein: CAISESGEGQYGGHNEQFF.

This clone was counted only a few times. CDR3 region: CASSTDTQYF. In nucleotides, the CDR3 is TGTGCCAGCAGTACAGATACGCAGTATTTT. The rearrangement uses TRBV13 and TRBJ2-3; D remains unclear. Trimming took off 6 bases at V and 3 bases at J, with 1 base between the two ends. The CDR3 loop spans 10 amino acids. The germline gives CDR1 PRHDT, CDR2 FYEKMQ (reference sequence).

The chain carries TRBV4-1 and TRBJ2-7, with TRBD2 identical over 8 bases. CDR3 length: 15 residues. CDR1 and CDR2 (germline): MGHRA, YSYEKL. J gave up 2 bases and V 0 bases, and 3 bases lay outside the gene matches. The CDR3 spells CASSQELLAAYEQYF. CDR3 nucleotides: TGCGCCAGCAGCCAAGAATTACTAGCGGCCTACGAGCAGTACTTC.

V gene TRBV29-1 combines with J gene TRBJ2-1; 10 bases map to TRBD2. The CDR3 spans 16 residues. The ends lost 0 bases at V and 8 bases at J; junction bases unmatched: 10. The germline V gene encodes CDR1 SQVTM and CDR2 ANQGSEA. For the CDR3, the DNA is TGCAGCGTTGAAGATCCCCCTAGCGGGAGAATCTATGAGCAGTTCTTC. Protein sequence: CSVEDPPSGRIYEQFF.

The rearrangement joins TRBV2 to TRBJ2-5, with TRBD2 identical over 9 bases. The V gene's germline CDR1 is SNHLY and CDR2 FYNNEI. This CDR3 comprises 16 residues. The V segment lost 3 bases and the J segment 1 base; nucleotides outside the gene matches: 6. The CDR3 nucleotides are TGTGCCAGCAGTGATAGGGAGCGGGAGGTCCAAGAGACCCAGTACTTC. It codes for CASSDREREVQETQYF.

The gene calls are TRBV30 and TRBJ1-1, with D uncertain. The CDR3 extends over 12 amino acids. Trimming removed 4 bases from V and 1 base from J, with 7 bases in between. Looked up from germline, CDR1 is GTSNPN and CDR2 is SVGIG (reference sequence). CDR3 sequence: CAWIARNTEAFF. The CDR3 DNA follows: TGTGCCTGGATCGCTCGGAACACTGAAGCTTTCTTT.

V and J are TRBV6-5 and TRBJ1-1; D call uncertain. Germline CDR1 and CDR2: MNHEY and SVGAGI. The CDR3 runs to 15 residues. Trimming removed 2 bases at V and 3 bases at J, with 13 bases between. CDR3 DNA sequence: TGTGCCAGCAGTTACGGGTGGGGAGAGGACACTGAAGCTTTCTTT. Protein product: CASSYGWGEDTEAFF.

This chain joins TRBV9 and TRBJ1-1; D is unclear. V was cut by 1 base and J by 3 bases, with 16 bases left in between. Looked up from germline, CDR1 is SGDLS and CDR2 is YYNGEE. The CDR3 spans 16 residues. CDR3 sequence reads: CASSVYEEWVDTEAFF. The DNA for the CDR3 is TGTGCCAGCAGCGTATACGAGGAGTGGGTTGACACTGAAGCTTTCTTT. Drawing the rest from reference TRBV9 and TRBJ1-1, the complete variable domain is DSGVTQTPKHLITATGQRVTLRCSPRSGDLSVYWYQQSLDQGLQFLIQYYNGEERAKGNILERFSAQQFPDLHSELNLSSLELGDSALYFCASSVYEEWVDTEAFFGQGTRLTVV.

This chain uses TRBV30 with TRBJ2-2, with D possibly called TRBD1 or TRBD2 (5 bases each). Trimming left V 1 base short and J 4 bases short, with 10 bases between. Germline V gene sequence: CDR1 GTSNPN, CDR2 SVGIG (reference sequence). The CDR3 contains 14 residues. The CDR3 is CAWSGGDVTGELFF. The CDR3 bases are TGTGCCTGGAGTGGAGGGGACGTCACCGGGGAGCTGTTTTTT.

This sequence joins TRBV7-9 and TRBJ2-3; D is undetermined. The V gene lost 3 bases and the J gene lost 5 bases, with 9 bases spanning the gap. Germline V lookup: CDR1 SEHNR, CDR2 FQNEAQ (reference sequence). CDR3 length: 13 residues. Written as DNA, the CDR3 is TGTGCCAGCAGCTTGGGAAGCCGAGATACGCAGTATTTT. Amino acids: CASSLGSRDTQYF. Looking up the rest from reference TRBV7-9 and TRBJ2-3 gives the full variable domain: DTGVSQNPRHKITKRGQNVTFRCDPISEHNRLYWYRQTLGQGPEFLTYFQNEAQLEKSRLLSDRFSAERPKGSFSTLEIQRTEQGDSAMYLCASSLGSRDTQYFGPGTRLTVL.

CDR3 amino acids: CASSVGVLAGGNTGELFF. Written as DNA, the CDR3 is TGTGCCAGCAGCGTAGGGGTCCTAGCGGGAGGGAACACCGGGGAGCTGTTTTTT. J is TRBJ2-2 and V is TRBV9, with 11 bases that match TRBD2. The CDR3 has 18 residues. Germline CDR1 SGDLS, CDR2 YYNGEE. V shed 0 bases, J shed 1 base, and the junction held 5 bases outside the gene matches.

The chain has TRBV19 and TRBJ2-1; D perhaps matches TRBD2 (6 bases). The CDR3 has 14 amino acids. Germline lookup yields CDR1 LNHDA and CDR2 SQIVND (reference sequence). Trimming took 5 bases from V and 2 from J, leaving 10 bases between them. CDR3 residues: CASSWDSAYNEQFF. Written as DNA, the CDR3 is TGTGCCAGTAGTTGGGACTCGGCCTACAATGAGCAGTTCTTC. The full variable domain, its missing parts supplied by reference TRBV19 and TRBJ2-1, is DGGITQSPKYLFRKEGQNVTLSCEQNLNHDAMYWYRQDPGQGLRLIYYSQIVNDFQKGDIAEGYSVSREKKESFPLTVTSAQKNPTAFYLCASSWDSAYNEQFFGPGTRLTVL.

J is TRBJ2-1 and V is TRBV5-6; possibly TRBD1 for D (7 bases). V lost 3 bases to trimming and J lost 3 bases, with 16 bases between them. Germline CDR1 SGHDT, CDR2 YYEEEE. There are 16 residues in the CDR3. The CDR3 sequence: CASSWGDSGGYNEQFF. DNA of the CDR3: TGTGCCAGCAGCTGGGGGGACAGTGGGGGCTACAATGAGCAGTTCTTC.

The chain employs TRBV4-1 and TRBJ2-7; TRBD2 agrees at 9 bases. Germline V gives CDR1 MGHRA, CDR2 YSYEKL. The CDR3 has 17 amino acids. V lost 1 base to trimming and J lost 0 bases; unmatched junction nucleotides: 7. The CDR3 loop is CASSQVQAGGYSYEQYF. The CDR3 nucleotides read TGCGCCAGCAGCCAAGTCCAAGCGGGAGGCTACTCCTACGAGCAGTACTTC.

This clone has more than one count but fewer than ten. The V gene is TRBV9, the J gene TRBJ1-6; D remains unclear. The germline CDR1 and CDR2 sequences are SGDLS and YYNGEE. The CDR3 is made up of 14 amino acids. Trimming took off 3 bases at V and 11 bases at J, with 15 bases between the two ends. The CDR3 is CASSAASSEAPLHF. The CDR3 coding sequence is TGTGCCAGCAGCGCGGCCTCATCTGAGGCACCCCTCCACTTT.

This clone has only one observation. V gene TRBV28 combines with J gene TRBJ2-3; D is unresolved. CDR1 and CDR2 from the germline V gene are MDHEN and SYDVKM. The CDR3 has 14 residues. The V gene lost 4 bases and the J gene lost 3 bases, with 11 bases spanning the gap. The CDR3 protein is CASSSSLITDTQYF. DNA of the CDR3: TGTGCCAGCAGTTCCTCATTAATAACAGATACGCAGTATTTT.

The rearrangement joins TRBV5-4 to TRBJ2-3, with 9 bases fitting TRBD2. Per the germline V gene, CDR1 is SGHNT and CDR2 is YYREEE (reference sequence). CDR3 length equals 12 residues. Germline trimming cut 7 bases from V and 3 bases from J; bases unmatched to any gene: 0. CDR3 protein: CASAGGTDTQYF. CDR3 coding DNA: TGTGCCAGCGCGGGAGGGACAGATACGCAGTATTTT.

The chain employs TRBV19 and TRBJ1-2; unclear D gene. Germline CDR1 LNHDA, CDR2 SQIVND (reference sequence). The V end was cut by 5 bases, the J end by 5 bases, with 15 bases between. CDR3 length: 14 residues. CDR3 nucleotides: TGTGCCAGTAGTGAATTGGGTCTTCGGTATGGCTACACCTTC. This codes for CASSELGLRYGYTF.

J is TRBJ1-2 and V is TRBV25-1; TRBD1 agrees at 7 bases. The CDR3 sequence is 13 residues long. Germline V gene lookup returns CDR1 MGHDK and CDR2 SYGVNS. J gave up 8 bases and V 1 base, and 4 bases lay outside the gene matches. CDR3 nucleotide sequence: TGTGCCAGCAGTGAATCAGGGGGTTGGGGCTACACCTTC. It encodes CASSESGGWGYTF.

This chain connects TRBV28 to TRBJ2-2, with TRBD2 matching 8 bases. This CDR3 comprises 15 residues. J gave up 5 bases and V 6 bases, and 8 bases lay outside the gene matches. CDR1 is MDHEN, CDR2 SYDVKM, per germline. CDR3 in DNA: TGTGCCAGCAGGTTCCTAGCGGGTCGTACCGGGGAGCTGTTTTTT. This sequence encodes CASRFLAGRTGELFF.

The chain is built from TRBV7-9 and TRBJ1-6, with D possibly being TRBD1 (6 bases). Per germline, CDR1 SEHNR and CDR2 FQNEAQ (reference sequence). Between the trimmed V and J ends, which lost 5 bases and 7 bases, there was a span of 18 bases. The CDR3 is made up of 16 amino acids. The CDR3 nucleotides read TGTGCCAGCAGCCCTAACAACAGGGAAGAGAATTCACCCCTCCACTTT. Translation gives CASSPNNREENSPLHF. Complete variable domain (other parts from reference TRBV7-9 and TRBJ1-6): DTGVSQNPRHKITKRGQNVTFRCDPISEHNRLYWYRQTLGQGPEFLTYFQNEAQLEKSRLLSDRFSAERPKGSFSTLEIQRTEQGDSAMYLCASSPNNREENSPLHFGNGTRLTVT.

The chain couples TRBV19 to TRBJ1-3; D remains ambiguous. Trimming cost V 5 bases and J 0 bases, with 8 bases left between them. Germline V CDR1 and CDR2: LNHDA, SQIVND (reference sequence). The CDR3 is 14 amino acids. The DNA for the CDR3 is TGTGCCAGTAGTTCCCAGAACTCTGGAAACACCATATATTTT. It is translated as CASSSQNSGNTIYF.

The chain has TRBV7-3 and TRBJ2-7; D is uncertain. Germline loops: CDR1 SGHTA, CDR2 FQGTGA. The length of the CDR3 is 11 residues. Trimming pared 6 bases from V and 6 bases from J, leaving 9 bases between. The CDR3 coding sequence is TGTGCCAGCAGGGGTCATTTCGAGCAGTACTTC. The encoded protein is CASRGHFEQYF. Based on the CDR3 plus reference TRBV7-3 and TRBJ2-7, the full variable domain is GAGVSQTPSNKVTEKGKYVELRCDPISGHTALYWYRQSLGQGPEFLIYFQGTGAADDSGLPNDRFFAVRPEGSVSTLKIQRTERGDSAVYLCASRGHFEQYFGPGTRLTVT.

The V gene is TRBV15, the J gene TRBJ2-3; 9 positions agree with TRBD1. V shed 3 bases, J shed 5 bases, and the junction held 0 bases outside the gene matches. The CDR3 has 13 residues. Germline CDR1 LNHNV, CDR2 YYDKDF (reference sequence). The CDR3, as DNA: TGTGCCACCAGCAGGACAGGGGGAGATACGCAGTATTTT. This gives the protein CATSRTGGDTQYF.

V is TRBV4-1 and J is TRBJ2-6; D call uncertain. The ends were cut back, 2 bases at V and 4 bases at J, with 9 bases in the middle. Germline V gene sequence: CDR1 MGHRA, CDR2 YSYEKL. This CDR3 spans 15 amino acids. The DNA for the CDR3 is TGCGCCAGCAGCCAACAGCGTGAGGGGGCCAACGTCCTGACTTTC. As protein: CASSQQREGANVLTF.

The table lists this clone with a count of one. The chain carries TRBV27 and TRBJ2-4; 8 positions agree with TRBD1. V was clipped by 5 bases and J by 7 bases; unmatched bases: 7. Germline assignment: CDR1 MNHEY and CDR2 SMNVEV (reference sequence). CDR3 size: 14 residues. CDR3 sequence reads: CASSGSDRGNIQYF. CDR3 coding DNA: TGTGCCAGCAGTGGCTCCGACAGGGGCAACATTCAGTACTTC.

The chain has TRBV27 and TRBJ2-7; tentatively, D is TRBD1 or TRBD2 (6 bases each). The CDR3 has 14 residues. V was shortened by 5 bases and J by 4 bases, with 15 bases between the two germline ends. Looked up from germline, CDR1 is MNHEY and CDR2 is SMNVEV (reference sequence). The DNA for the CDR3 is TGTGCCAGCAGTAGGGGGGAAACTTGGTACGAGCAGTACTTC. This codes for CASSRGETWYEQYF.

The J gene is TRBJ1-1, the V gene TRBV7-9, with D uncertain. V was clipped by 5 bases and J by 7 bases, with 14 bases between them. In germline, CDR1 is SEHNR, CDR2 FQNEAQ (reference sequence). This CDR3 comprises 13 residues. CDR3 loop: CASSPGRLIEAFF. The CDR3 DNA reads TGTGCCAGCAGCCCAGGACGGCTGATTGAAGCTTTCTTT.

This chain uses TRBV4-2 with TRBJ2-7, with 10 bases identical to TRBD1. J lost 6 bases, V lost 2 bases, and 13 bases had no gene match. Germline-derived CDR1 and CDR2 are LGHNA and YNFKEQ. The CDR3 has 17 amino acids. CDR3 in amino acids: CASSQSPGTGVRGEQYF. In nucleotides, the CDR3 is TGTGCCAGCAGCCAATCTCCCGGGACAGGGGTCAGGGGCGAGCAGTACTTC.